This T cell receptor (beta chain) was captured by sequencing in a study of identical twins. This CDR3 region has 18 residues. The germline V and J ends were trimmed by 3 bases and 0 bases, with 19 bases remaining between them. This clonotype was counted many times. TCRdb ran MiXCR on the 5' RACE reads and lists one entry per CDR3 protein. The repertoire holds around 1.7 million distinct CDR3 sequences, less than 35% seen once, with more than 0.25% in the top ten. The V call is TRBV12-3 or TRBV12-4, the J call TRBJ2-3, with D perhaps TRBD2 (6 bases). Sequencing was performed on cord blood. This TCR derives from a newborn girl in good health. The CDR3 region has the DNA TGTGCCAGCAGTTTTCTATCCCACCGGGACTCAAGCACAGATACGCAGTATTTT. This translates into CASSFLSHRDSSTDTQYF.